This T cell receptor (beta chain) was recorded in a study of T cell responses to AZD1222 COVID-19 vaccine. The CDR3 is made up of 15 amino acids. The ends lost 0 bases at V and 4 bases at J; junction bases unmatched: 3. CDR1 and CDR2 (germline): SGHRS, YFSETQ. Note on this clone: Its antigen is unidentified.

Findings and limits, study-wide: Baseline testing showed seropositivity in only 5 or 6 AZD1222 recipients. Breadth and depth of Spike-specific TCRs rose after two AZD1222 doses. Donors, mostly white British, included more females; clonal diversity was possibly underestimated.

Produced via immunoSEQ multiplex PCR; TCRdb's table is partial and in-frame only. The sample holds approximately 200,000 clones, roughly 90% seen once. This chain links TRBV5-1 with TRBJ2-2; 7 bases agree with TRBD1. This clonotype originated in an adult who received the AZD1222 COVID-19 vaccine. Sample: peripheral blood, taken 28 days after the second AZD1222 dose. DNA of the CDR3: TGCGCCAGCAGCTTGGAGGGGGCGAGCACCGGGGAGCTGTTTTTT. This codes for CASSLEGASTGELFF.